Listed below are T cell receptor beta chains from one sample, sequenced in a study of T cells in Graves' hyperthyroidism and ophthalmopathy. TCRdb fed the multiplex PCR reads into MiXCR, producing one record per CDR3 protein. Here the sample spans hundreds of thousands of distinct CDR3 sequences, approximately 44% being singletons. Input material: peripheral blood or thyroid tissue (not recorded which). These TCRs come from a young woman with Graves' hyperthyroidism. CDR3s include the opening cysteine and the closing phenylalanine or tryptophan. D genes are given only for firm matches. Clone size is stated in some rows and not others, as once, few, many or a class when expanded.

D gene,V gene,clone size,J gene,CDR3 protein,CDR3 DNA
NA,TRBV29-1,many,TRBJ1-2,CSVERQDGYTF,TGCAGCGTTGAACGGCAGGATGGCTACACCTTC
NA,TRBV9,few,TRBJ1-2,CASSPSPTNYGYTF,TGTGCCAGCAGCCCTTCCCCTACTAACTATGGCTACACCTTC
NA,TRBV10-3,NA,TRBJ1-1,CASRDRDYQAFF,TGTGCCAGCAGGGACCGGGACTACCAAGCTTTCTTT
NA,TRBV2,NA,TRBJ2-6,CASSLVLSGANVLTF,TGTGCCAGCAGTTTAGTGTTGTCTGGGGCCAACGTCCTGACTTTC
NA,TRBV29-1,NA,TRBJ1-2,CSGDPPGYTF,TGCAGCGGGGACCCTCCTGGCTACACCTTC
NA,TRBV24-1,NA,TRBJ2-5,CATSDLAGAQETQYF,TGTGCCACCAGTGATTTAGCAGGGGCCCAAGAGACCCAGTACTTC
NA,TRBV6-1,NA,TRBJ1-6,CASRLNTGIGSPLHF,TGTGCCAGCAGACTCAATACAGGGATCGGTTCACCCCTCCACTTT
NA,TRBV29-1,NA,TRBJ1-1,CSAKAGGAYNEQFF,TGCAGCGCCAAAGCGGGAGGGGCTTACAATGAGCAGTTCTTT
NA,TRBV24-1,many,TRBJ1-5,CATSDPKWILF,TGTGCCACCAGTGACCCTAAGTGGATTCTTTTT
NA,TRBV7-9,NA,TRBJ2-7,CASSRRDGQYF,TGTGCCAGCAGCCGGAGGGACGGGCAGTACTTC
TRBD2,TRBV15,NA,TRBJ2-1,CATSSIAGGHVGEQFF,TGTGCCACCAGCAGCATAGCGGGAGGTCACGTTGGTGAGCAGTTCTTC
NA,TRBV29-1,once,TRBJ1-1,CSLHGFTEAFF,TGCAGCTTACATGGTTTCACTGAAGCTTTCTTT
NA,TRBV2,NA,TRBJ1-2,CASSQRGSSYGYTF,TGTGCCAGCAGCCAGCGGGGAAGTAGCTATGGCTACACCTTC
NA,TRBV12-3/TRBV12-4,NA,TRBJ1-2,CASSSDWSSLYGYTF,TGTGCCAGCAGTTCCGACTGGTCCAGCCTTTATGGCTACACCTTC
TRBD1,TRBV6-5,NA,TRBJ2-5,CAIRGTGTVETQYF,TGTGCCATCAGAGGGACAGGGACCGTGGAGACCCAGTACTTC
NA,TRBV5-1,NA,TRBJ2-7,CASSLGGILGYEQYF,TGCGCCAGCAGCTTGGGGGGGATCCTAGGCTACGAGCAGTACTTC
NA,TRBV7-9,few,TRBJ2-2,CASSLEVIGELFF,TGTGCCAGCAGCTTAGAAGTGATCGGGGAGCTGTTTTTT
TRBD1,TRBV25-1,NA,TRBJ2-7,CASSGGEPGQGKHEQYF,TGTGCCAGCAGTGGGGGGGAGCCGGGACAGGGAAAACACGAGCAGTACTTC
NA,TRBV19,NA,TRBJ2-2,CASSISGTYGELFF,TGTGCCAGTAGTATCTCGGGGACGTACGGGGAGCTGTTTTTT
NA,TRBV29-1,many,TRBJ2-6,CSVEESSVSSGANVLTF,TGCAGCGTTGAAGAGAGTTCAGTCTCCTCTGGGGCCAACGTCCTGACTTTC
TRBD1,TRBV7-2,few,TRBJ2-7,CASSSLTGKKVYEQYF,TGTGCCAGCAGCTCCTTGACAGGGAAAAAGGTTTACGAGCAGTACTTC
NA,TRBV19,few,TRBJ2-6,CARRGEAGANVLTF,TGTGCCAGAAGGGGGGAGGCTGGGGCCAACGTCCTGACTTTC
TRBD2,TRBV9,NA,TRBJ2-7,CATRGEGLHEQYF,TGTGCCACCCGCGGGGAGGGACTACACGAGCAGTACTTC
TRBD2,TRBV10-3,few,TRBJ2-7,CAISESRLAGTYEQYF,TGTGCCATCAGTGAGTCGAGGCTAGCGGGGACCTACGAGCAGTACTTC
TRBD1,TRBV2,many,TRBJ1-2,CASSDRFARGNYGYTF,TGTGCCAGCAGTGATAGGTTTGCCAGGGGGAACTATGGCTACACCTTC
NA,TRBV29-1,NA,TRBJ1-4,CSARQPESNEKLFF,TGCAGCGCTAGACAGCCTGAAAGCAATGAAAAACTGTTTTTT
NA,TRBV19,many,TRBJ1-3,CASSILPPGNTIYF,TGTGCCAGTAGTATCCTGCCCCCCGGAAACACCATATATTTT
NA,TRBV25-1,NA,TRBJ2-2,CASSGDTSNTGELFF,TGTGCCAGCAGCGGGGACACCTCGAACACCGGGGAGCTGTTTTTT
NA,TRBV5-1,NA,TRBJ1-1,CASSLALRARGTEAFF,TGCGCCAGCAGCTTGGCCTTACGAGCTAGGGGCACTGAAGCTTTCTTT
NA,TRBV29-1,many,TRBJ1-1,CSVEVVMNTEAFF,TGCAGCGTTGAAGTGGTCATGAACACTGAAGCTTTCTTT
NA,TRBV20-1,NA,TRBJ1-2,CSARDNGRILGYTF,TGCAGTGCTAGAGACAACGGCAGAATTTTGGGCTACACCTTC
TRBD1,TRBV7-9,NA,TRBJ2-2,CASRQGSANTGELFF,TGTGCCAGCAGACAGGGGTCCGCGAACACCGGGGAGCTGTTTTTT
NA,TRBV5-4,NA,TRBJ1-2,CASSLTSDGYTF,TGTGCCAGCAGCTTGACATCCGATGGCTACACCTTC
NA,TRBV29-1,NA,TRBJ1-2,CSVERTRDYGYTF,TGCAGCGTTGAGCGGACCAGAGACTATGGCTACACCTTC
NA,TRBV5-8,NA,TRBJ1-2,CASSLVGLSGGYTF,TGTGCCAGCAGCTTGGTGGGACTGAGCGGTGGCTACACCTTC
TRBD1,TRBV2,NA,TRBJ1-6,CASLAGTGGSPLHF,TGTGCCAGCCTCGCCGGGACAGGGGGTTCACCCCTCCACTTT
NA,TRBV7-2,NA,TRBJ1-4,CASSFSRGEKLFF,TGTGCCAGCAGCTTTTCGCGGGGTGAAAAACTGTTTTTT
NA,TRBV20-1,NA,TRBJ2-7,CSARGLSYEQYF,TGCAGTGCTAGAGGACTGTCCTACGAGCAGTACTTC
NA,TRBV7-2,few,TRBJ1-2,CASSLGIHYGYTF,TGTGCCAGCAGCCTAGGGATTCACTATGGCTACACCTTC
TRBD1,TRBV10-3,many,TRBJ1-1,CAISEDRGRVTEAFF,TGTGCCATCAGTGAAGACAGGGGGCGCGTCACTGAAGCTTTCTTT
TRBD1,TRBV2,NA,TRBJ1-2,CASSAWRQGLDYGYTF,TGTGCCAGCAGTGCTTGGCGACAGGGGTTGGACTATGGCTACACCTTC
TRBD1,TRBV19,few,TRBJ1-2,CASSPVAGGYGYTF,TGTGCCAGTAGCCCCGTGGCAGGGGGCTATGGCTACACCTTC
NA,TRBV15,many,TRBJ1-4,CATSSHQGDEKLFF,TGTGCCACCAGCAGTCACCAGGGAGATGAAAAACTGTTTTTT
NA,TRBV4-2,NA,TRBJ2-5,CASSEFGFLETQYF,TGTGCCAGCAGTGAATTCGGGTTCTTGGAGACCCAGTACTTC
NA,TRBV2,few,TRBJ1-1,CASFSGTEAFF,TGTGCCAGCTTTAGTGGCACTGAAGCTTTCTTT